One TCR beta chain is described in this entry. TCRdb analysed the 5' RACE reads with MiXCR anew, one entry per CDR3 protein. This table holds a few hundred thousand distinct CDR3 sequences, roughly 15% found once. These data are taken from a study of identical twins. Germline V gives CDR1 SGDLS, CDR2 YYNGEE. This CDR3 comprises 15 residues. The V segment lost 4 bases and the J segment 4 bases; nucleotides outside the gene matches: 3. These data also featured in a second study, about yellow fever vaccine responses in identical twins.

Sample: CD4+ T cells sorted from blood. The source is a woman under 30 in good health. The J gene is TRBJ1-6, the V gene TRBV9; 9 bases are shared with TRBD1. CDR3 protein: CASSIDRGYNSPLHF. DNA for the CDR3: TGTGCCAGCAGCATTGACAGGGGGTATAATTCACCCCTCCACTTT.